The clone carrying this T cell receptor beta chain was detected a few times. Its antigen is not known. Sequencing used immunoSEQ version 4 in survey mode. The table came from immunoSEQ multiplex PCR; TCRdb's copy has only in-frame clones and leaves some out. The sample yields under 25,000 clones, over 55% seen once. The data belong to a study of persistence of HIV-infected CD4 T cells. General observations from the study: Within sorted populations, more oligoclonal TCRs accompanied more oligoclonal proviruses.

CDR3 length: 13 amino acids. Germline lookup yields CDR1 MGHDK and CDR2 SYGVNS. V lost 8 bases, J lost 4 bases, and 14 bases lay in between. The stimulus was an HIV-1 Gag 15-mer peptide pool, 0.85 to 1 ug/peptide/mL. Responding CD4+ T cells were sorted by upregulation of both CD40 ligand and CD69. These HIV-1-infected adults initiated suppressive ART in chronic infection. The chain recombines TRBV25-1 with TRBJ1-1, with D maybe TRBD1 (5 bases). The starting material was CD4+ T cells sorted from PBMCs after roughly 19-hour stimulation, obtained from a patient who received antiretroviral therapy. This TCR was recovered from an adult woman with HIV who was CMV-seropositive. CDR3 nucleotide sequence: TGTGCCAGCGGGGACCGGAGGAGCACTGAAGCTTTCTTT. It encodes CASGDRRSTEAFF.